This T cell receptor beta chain was retrieved from a study of cytomegalovirus exposure and HLA in healthy donors. Study context: A prior study identified 117 million unique TCR beta sequences from 200 million or so T cells.

Germline V gene sequence: CDR1 SEHNR, CDR2 FQNEAQ (reference sequence). This CDR3 has 12 residues. Trimming took 3 bases from V and 3 from J, leaving 3 bases between them. Study-wide results and caveats: Apparent HLA restriction characterized most CMV-associated TCR beta chains in a later analysis.

Remarks on this clone: Its antigen is not identified.

The donors, nominally healthy at sampling, likely had unrecorded immune exposures. Primers included in the PCR were 60 Vbeta and 13 Jbeta primers. Here immunoSEQ multiplex PCR was the method, and the copy in TCRdb shows in-frame clones only, minus some. The table shows around 200,000 clones, with roughly 79% occurring only once. This sequence was found in a male donor in good health and CMV-seronegative. V and J are TRBV7-9 and TRBJ1-5; no reliable D call. Input material: PBMCs. The CDR3 reads CASSFFNQPQHF. Written as DNA, the CDR3 is TGTGCCAGCAGCTTCTTCAATCAGCCCCAGCATTTT.